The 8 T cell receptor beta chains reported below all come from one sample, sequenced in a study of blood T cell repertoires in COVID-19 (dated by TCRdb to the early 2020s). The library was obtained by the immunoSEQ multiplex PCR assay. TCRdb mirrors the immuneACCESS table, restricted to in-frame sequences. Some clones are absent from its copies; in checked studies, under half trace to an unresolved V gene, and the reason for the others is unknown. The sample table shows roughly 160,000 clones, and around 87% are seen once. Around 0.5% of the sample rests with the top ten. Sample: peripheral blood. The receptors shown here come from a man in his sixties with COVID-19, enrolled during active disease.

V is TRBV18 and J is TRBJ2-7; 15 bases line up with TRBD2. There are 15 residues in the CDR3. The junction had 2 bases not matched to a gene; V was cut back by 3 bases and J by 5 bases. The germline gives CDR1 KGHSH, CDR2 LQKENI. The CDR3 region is CASSPGLAGGNEQYF. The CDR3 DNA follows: TGTGCCAGCTCACCGGGACTAGCGGGAGGTAACGAGCAGTACTTC.

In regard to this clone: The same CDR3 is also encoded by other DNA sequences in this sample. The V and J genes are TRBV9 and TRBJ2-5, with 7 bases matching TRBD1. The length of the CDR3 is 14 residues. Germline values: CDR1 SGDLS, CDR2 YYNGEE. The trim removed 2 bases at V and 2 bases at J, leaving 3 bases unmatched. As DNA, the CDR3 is TGTGCCAGCAGCGTGGGGACAGCTCAAGAGACCCAGTACTTC. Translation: CASSVGTAQETQYF.

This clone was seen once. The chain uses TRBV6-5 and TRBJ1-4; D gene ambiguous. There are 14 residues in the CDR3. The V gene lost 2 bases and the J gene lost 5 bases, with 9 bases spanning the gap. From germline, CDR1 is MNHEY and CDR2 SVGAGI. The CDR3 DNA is TGTGCCAGCAGTTACGGAGGCGTGAATGAAAAACTGTTTTTT. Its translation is CASSYGGVNEKLFF.

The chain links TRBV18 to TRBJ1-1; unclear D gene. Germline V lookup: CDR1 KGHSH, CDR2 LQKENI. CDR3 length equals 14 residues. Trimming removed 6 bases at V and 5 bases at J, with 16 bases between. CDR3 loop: CASSQDPGGTEAFF. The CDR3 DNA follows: TGTGCCAGCTCCCAAGACCCCGGCGGGACTGAAGCTTTCTTT.

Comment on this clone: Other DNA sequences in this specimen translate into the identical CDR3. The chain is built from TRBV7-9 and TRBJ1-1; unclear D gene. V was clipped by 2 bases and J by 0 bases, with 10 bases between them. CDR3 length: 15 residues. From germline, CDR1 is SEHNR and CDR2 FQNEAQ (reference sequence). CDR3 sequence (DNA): TGTGCCAGCAGCTTAAATTTGGGCATGAACACTGAAGCTTTCTTT. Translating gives CASSLNLGMNTEAFF. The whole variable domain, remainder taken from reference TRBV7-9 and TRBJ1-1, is DTGVSQNPRHKITKRGQNVTFRCDPISEHNRLYWYRQTLGQGPEFLTYFQNEAQLEKSRLLSDRFSAERPKGSFSTLEIQRTEQGDSAMYLCASSLNLGMNTEAFFGQGTRLTVV.

The CDR3 protein is CASSLETSGGKYF. CDR3 DNA sequence: TGTGCCAGCAGCTTAGAGACTAGCGGGGGGAAGTATTTT. The rearrangement joins TRBV7-2 to TRBJ2-3; 13 positions match TRBD2. The J segment lost 13 bases and the V segment lost 1 base, leaving 2 bases of the junction unmatched. The CDR3 runs to 13 residues. Germline V CDR1 and CDR2: SGHTA, FQGNSA. Variable domain in full (rest from reference TRBV7-2 and TRBJ2-3): GAGVSQSPSNKVTEKGKDVELRCDPISGHTALYWYRQSLGQGLEFLIYFQGNSAPDKSGLPSDRFSAERTGGSVSTLTIQRTQQEDSAVYLCASSLETSGGKYFGPGTRLTVL.

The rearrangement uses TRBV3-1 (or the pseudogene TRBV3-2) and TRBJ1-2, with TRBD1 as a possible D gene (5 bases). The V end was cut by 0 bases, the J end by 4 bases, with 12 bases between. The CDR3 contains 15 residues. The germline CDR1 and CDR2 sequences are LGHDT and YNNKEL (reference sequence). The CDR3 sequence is CASSQEGAQVYGYTF. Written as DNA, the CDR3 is TGTGCCAGCAGCCAAGAAGGGGCACAAGTCTATGGCTACACCTTC.

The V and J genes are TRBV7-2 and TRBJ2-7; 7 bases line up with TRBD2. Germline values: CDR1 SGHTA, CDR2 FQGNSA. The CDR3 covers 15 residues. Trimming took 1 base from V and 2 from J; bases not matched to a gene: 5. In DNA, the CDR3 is TGTGCCAGCAGCTTAGACTCCGGGACTACCTACGAGCAGTACTTC. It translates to CASSLDSGTTYEQYF.